The clone carrying this T cell receptor (beta chain) was recorded once. CDR1 is SGDLS, CDR2 YYNGEE, per germline. This CDR3 comprises 14 residues. The V gene lost 0 bases and the J gene lost 3 bases, with 9 bases spanning the gap. Original methodology: How many nucleated cells were present was estimated from reference gene primer amplification. Repertoires were generated with immunoSEQ multiplex PCR, while TCRdb's copy carries only in-frame clones and drops some. V, J and clone size derive from that table, while D and trimming were established from the DNA sequence. The data show tens of thousands of clones, with 90% to 95% seen just once and more than 2% held by the top ten. The source of the sample is a study of blood T cell repertoires in COVID-19. Overall study context: The United States, Italy and Spain supplied acute and convalescent COVID-19 samples. T cells, B-cell-depleted T cells, or PBMCs provided the cDNA or gDNA that served as material.

The specimen sequenced was peripheral blood. The TCR was taken from a man over 45 with active COVID-19. The chain is built from TRBV9 and TRBJ1-1; D might be TRBD1 (6 bases). DNA for the CDR3: TGTGCCAGCAGCGTAGACGGACAGTACACTGAAGCTTTCTTT. Translation: CASSVDGQYTEAFF.